This T cell receptor (beta chain) was obtained from a study of beta chain features in type 1 diabetes. Study overall: Patients looked much like healthy donors when it came to age, gender and cell yields.

About this clone itself: Its antigen is not identified.

Expressed TCRB transcripts got sequenced, as all isolated RNA was reverse transcribed. The data were produced by immunoSEQ multiplex PCR, yet TCRdb's version contains in-frame clones alone and is incomplete. In the table there are 450,000 to 550,000 clones, 30% of which are singletons. Study-wide points: PCR might preferentially amplify shorter templates, equally in patients and controls. Naive, central memory and Treg TCRB repertoires seemed to resemble each other more closely in patients than they did in healthy donors. Among patients with Type 1 diabetes, TCRB CDR3s were moderately but significantly shorter in every one of the four CD4+ subsets.

The sample was naive CD4+ T cells from blood. This receptor was taken from a man aged 18 to 30 in good health.

The CDR3 protein is CAISTSGRGYQETQYF. As DNA, the CDR3 is TGTGCCATCTCCACTAGCGGGAGAGGATACCAAGAGACCCAGTACTTC. The chain is built from TRBV10-3 and TRBJ2-5; 11 nucleotides match TRBD2. CDR1 ENHRY and CDR2 SYGVKD come from the germline V gene. V shed 8 bases and J 0 bases; nucleotides not matched to a gene: 8. The CDR3 runs to 16 residues.